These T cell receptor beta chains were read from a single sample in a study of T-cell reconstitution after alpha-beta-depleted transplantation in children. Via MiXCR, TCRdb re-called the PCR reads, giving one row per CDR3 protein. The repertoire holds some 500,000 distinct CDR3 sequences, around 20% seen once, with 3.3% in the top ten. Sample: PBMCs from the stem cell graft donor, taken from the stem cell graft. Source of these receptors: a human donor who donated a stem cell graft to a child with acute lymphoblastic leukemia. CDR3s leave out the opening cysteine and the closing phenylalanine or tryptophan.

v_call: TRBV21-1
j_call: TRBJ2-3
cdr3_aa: ASPDARRASATDTQY

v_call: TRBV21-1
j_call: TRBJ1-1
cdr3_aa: ASSGSGMVRPDTEAF

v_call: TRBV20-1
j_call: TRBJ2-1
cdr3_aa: SARLRIAGGRKDEQF

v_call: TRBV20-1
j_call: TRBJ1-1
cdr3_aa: SARSDSDNLEAF

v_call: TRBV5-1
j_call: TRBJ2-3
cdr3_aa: ASSLAGTSGDTQY

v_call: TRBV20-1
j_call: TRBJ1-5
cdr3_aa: SQTKGVNQPQH

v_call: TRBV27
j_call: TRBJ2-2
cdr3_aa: ASSFRAGGPAGELF

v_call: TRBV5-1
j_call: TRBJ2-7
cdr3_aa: ASSLAGDAREQY

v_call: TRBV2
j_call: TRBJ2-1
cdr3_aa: ASRGPGNEQF

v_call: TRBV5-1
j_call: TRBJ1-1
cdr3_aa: ASSLPSRVNEAF

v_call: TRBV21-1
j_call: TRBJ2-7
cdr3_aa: ASSPTGDGWALSYEQY

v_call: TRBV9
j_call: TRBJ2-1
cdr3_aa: ASSVVQGGYNEQF

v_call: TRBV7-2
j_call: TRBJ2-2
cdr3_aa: ASSFFHGELF

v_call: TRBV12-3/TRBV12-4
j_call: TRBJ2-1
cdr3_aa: ASKARERNNEQF

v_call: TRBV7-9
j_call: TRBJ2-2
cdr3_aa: ASSTGELF

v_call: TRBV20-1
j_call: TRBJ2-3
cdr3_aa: SARGGGTQY

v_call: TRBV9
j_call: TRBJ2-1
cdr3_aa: ASSASGISYNEQF

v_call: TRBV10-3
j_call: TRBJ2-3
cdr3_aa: AISLPGGVDTQY

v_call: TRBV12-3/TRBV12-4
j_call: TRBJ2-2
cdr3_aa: ASLAGEYGELF

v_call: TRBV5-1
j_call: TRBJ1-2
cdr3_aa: ASSTWEVGGYGYT

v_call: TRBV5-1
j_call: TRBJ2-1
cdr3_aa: ASSLITDYNEQF

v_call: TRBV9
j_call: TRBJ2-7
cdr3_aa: ASSVDGIAYEQY

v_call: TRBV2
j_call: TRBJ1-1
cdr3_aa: ASIWAGSTEAF

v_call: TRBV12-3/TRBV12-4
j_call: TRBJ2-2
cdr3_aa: ATLGQKNTGELF

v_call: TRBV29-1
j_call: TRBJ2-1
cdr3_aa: SVPSGGSLFEQF

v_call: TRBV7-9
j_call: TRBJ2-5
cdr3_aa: ASSLGLAFIPRETQY

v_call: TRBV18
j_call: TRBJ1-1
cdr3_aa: ASSPLSRNTEAF

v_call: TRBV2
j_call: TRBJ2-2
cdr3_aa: ASIDWASGPNTGELF

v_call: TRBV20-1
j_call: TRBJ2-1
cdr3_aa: SAFLAGIYNEQF

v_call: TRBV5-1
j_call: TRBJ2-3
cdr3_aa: ASSPSLAGVCRDTQY

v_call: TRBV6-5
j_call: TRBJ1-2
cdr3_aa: ASSLGQGEPTNYGYT

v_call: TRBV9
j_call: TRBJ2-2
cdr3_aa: ASSVGQWNTGELF

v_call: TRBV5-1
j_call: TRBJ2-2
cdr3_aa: ASSQGQVNTGELF

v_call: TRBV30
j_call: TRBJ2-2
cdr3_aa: AWSYLLYTGELF

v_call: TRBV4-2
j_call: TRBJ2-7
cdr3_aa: ASSQIRDGGNEQY

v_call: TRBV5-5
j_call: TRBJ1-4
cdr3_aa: ASSFIWTGDKLF

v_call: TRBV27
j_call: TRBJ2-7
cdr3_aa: ASSWQGDYEQY

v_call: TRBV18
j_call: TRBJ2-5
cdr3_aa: ASSPINPRRAQETQY